One and the same sample provided the 27 T cell receptor beta chains below, sequenced in a study of identical twins. TCRdb re-derived calls from the 5' RACE reads in MiXCR, one entry per CDR3 protein. The sample records roughly 240,000 distinct CDR3 sequences, approximately 7% being singletons. These data also featured in a second study, about yellow fever vaccine responses in identical twins.

Sequenced sample: memory (CD45RO+) T cells sorted from blood. The receptors here all came from a young woman in good health.

This clonotype came up a few times. The chain uses TRBV20-1 and TRBJ1-1; TRBD1 matches 11 bases. With V trimmed by 5 bases and J by 6 bases, 5 bases remained unmatched. Germline V lookup: CDR1 DFQATT, CDR2 SNEGSKA (reference sequence). The CDR3 length is 13 residues. The CDR3: CSAAGTGGSEAFF. The CDR3 nucleotides read TGCAGTGCTGCCGGGACAGGGGGTTCTGAAGCTTTCTTT.

This clonotype was detected only once. This chain connects TRBV6-1 to TRBJ1-1; no firm D call. V lost 8 bases to trimming and J lost 4 bases, with 17 bases between them. This CDR3 comprises 14 residues. Germline V lookup: CDR1 MNHNS, CDR2 SASEGT. CDR3 nucleotide sequence: TGTGCCAGCGGCGGACGGGATGGCGGCACTGAAGCTTTCTTT. Its translation: CASGGRDGGTEAFF.

The chain links TRBV6-4 to TRBJ2-2, with 8 bases lining up with TRBD2. The CDR3 runs 14 residues. J lost 5 bases, V lost 4 bases, and 3 bases had no gene match. Germline CDR1 and CDR2: MRHNA and SNTAGT. CDR3 residues: CASSVGLETGELFF. The CDR3 nucleotides read TGTGCCAGCAGTGTGGGACTAGAGACCGGGGAGCTGTTTTTT.

This clonotype was counted ten times or more. The chain links TRBV5-1 to TRBJ2-3; D is uncertain. CDR1 and CDR2 (germline): SGHRS, YFSETQ. CDR3 length: 13 residues. Trimming pared 2 bases from V and 2 bases from J, leaving 6 bases between. CDR3 protein: CASSFFPTDTQYF. CDR3 DNA sequence: TGCGCCAGCAGCTTTTTTCCCACAGATACGCAGTATTTT.

This clonotype has only a few counts. The rearrangement uses TRBV7-9 and TRBJ2-1; a weak D match, TRBD2 (6 bases). There are 17 residues in the CDR3. V was shortened by 2 bases and J by 4 bases, with 18 bases between the two germline ends. Germline V gene sequence: CDR1 SEHNR, CDR2 FQNEAQ (reference sequence). The CDR3 region is CASSLSAPGLLYNEQFF. CDR3 nucleotides: TGTGCCAGCAGCTTAAGCGCCCCGGGACTCCTTTACAATGAGCAGTTCTTC.

This chain uses TRBV7-2 with TRBJ2-3; the match to TRBD2 covers 7 bases. The CDR3 consists of 15 residues. Per the germline V gene, CDR1 is SGHTA and CDR2 is FQGNSA. With V trimmed by 6 bases and J by 0 bases, 6 bases remained unmatched. In DNA, the CDR3 is TGTGCCAGCAGAACAGCGGGGTCTAGCACAGATACGCAGTATTTT. Translation: CASRTAGSSTDTQYF.

This clonotype was picked up a small number of times. The genes are TRBV5-1 and TRBJ2-2, with TRBD1 as a possible D gene (5 bases). Germline V gene lookup returns CDR1 SGHRS and CDR2 YFSETQ. This CDR3 comprises 16 residues. V gave up 3 bases and J gave up 0 bases, with 12 bases separating them. The CDR3 sequence is CASSSTVVSNTGELFF. In nucleotides, the CDR3 is TGCGCCAGCAGCTCGACAGTAGTATCGAACACCGGGGAGCTGTTTTTT.

J is TRBJ2-3 and V is TRBV24-1; TRBD1 aligns across 8 bases. The CDR3 runs to 15 residues. J was trimmed by 1 base and V by 3 bases; bases with no gene match: 2. In germline, CDR1 is KGHDR, CDR2 SFDVKD. The CDR3 bases are TGTGCCACCAGTGATCCGGGACAGGGCACAGATACGCAGTATTTT. This gives the protein CATSDPGQGTDTQYF.

There are many counts of this clonotype. The chain is built from TRBV5-1 and TRBJ2-2, with TRBD2 matching 8 bases. After removal of 0 bases from V and 2 bases from J, the junction contained 9 bases not matched to a gene. The CDR3 runs to 18 residues. In germline, CDR1 is SGHRS, CDR2 YFSETQ. The CDR3 sequence: CASSLVLAGNLNTGELFF. The CDR3 DNA follows: TGCGCCAGCAGCTTGGTTCTAGCGGGCAACTTAAACACCGGGGAGCTGTTTTTT.

This clonotype was seen more than once but under ten times. This chain uses TRBV20-1 with TRBJ2-7; 7 bases are a match to TRBD2. Germline V gives CDR1 DFQATT, CDR2 SNEGSKA (reference sequence). J gave up 7 bases and V 1 base, and 13 bases lay outside the gene matches. This CDR3 has 15 residues. Here the CDR3 DNA reads TGCAGTGCTAGAGGACCAAGCGGGACCTTCCGGGAGCAGTACTTC. Protein sequence: CSARGPSGTFREQYF.

The chain links TRBV14 to TRBJ1-6; tentative D call: TRBD1 (5 bases). Trimming took off 1 base at V and 10 bases at J, with 11 bases between the two ends. Germline CDR1 is SGHDN and CDR2 is FVKESK. This CDR3 contains 14 residues. The CDR3 DNA reads as TGTGCCAGCAGCCAAGTTGGGCAGGGATCACCCCTCCACTTT. Protein: CASSQVGQGSPLHF. Full variable domain (remainder filled in from reference TRBV14 and TRBJ1-6): EAGVTQFPSHSVIEKGQTVTLRCDPISGHDNLYWYRRVMGKEIKFLLHFVKESKQDESGMPNNRFLAERTGGTYSTLKVQPAELEDSGVYFCASSQVGQGSPLHFGNGTRLTVT.

This clonotype was counted only a few times. The V call is TRBV29-1, the J call TRBJ1-1; a weak D match, TRBD1 (5 bases). Per germline, CDR1 SQVTM and CDR2 ANQGSEA. This CDR3 is built from 13 residues. The V and J ends lost 6 bases and 1 base respectively, with 12 bases between them. CDR3 region: CSVQGLGNTEAFF. In nucleotides, the CDR3 is TGCAGCGTGCAGGGTTTGGGGAACACTGAAGCTTTCTTT.

This clonotype has a count of ten or more. The chain links TRBV28 to TRBJ1-4, with 8 bases aligning to TRBD1. CDR3 length: 14 residues. Trimming took 6 bases from V and 3 from J; bases not matched to a gene: 3. Germline V gene lookup returns CDR1 MDHEN and CDR2 SYDVKM. The CDR3 loop reads CASSRGQANEKLFF. CDR3 coding DNA: TGTGCCAGCAGCCGGGGACAGGCTAATGAAAAACTGTTTTTT.

Only a few counts were recorded for this clonotype. The genes are TRBV10-3 and TRBJ2-5, with 11 bases lining up with TRBD2. The V gene's germline CDR1 is ENHRY and CDR2 SYGVKD. This CDR3 contains 17 residues. V shed 3 bases, J shed 6 bases, and the junction held 12 bases outside the gene matches. In nucleotides, the CDR3 is TGTGCCATCAGTGAAGGGACTAGCGGAGCAGAGAGAAAGACCCAGTACTTC. Encoded protein: CAISEGTSGAERKTQYF.

Only a few counts were recorded for this clonotype. J is TRBJ2-3 and V is TRBV2; 10 bases are a match to TRBD2. Per germline, CDR1 SNHLY and CDR2 FYNNEI. V was clipped by 4 bases and J by 2 bases; unmatched bases: 6. This CDR3 is built from 16 residues. The CDR3 region is CASSGDSGRNTDTQYF. CDR3 coding DNA: TGTGCCAGCAGTGGTGATAGCGGGAGGAACACAGATACGCAGTATTTT. The entire variable domain, with the rest obtained from reference TRBV2 and TRBJ2-3, is as follows: EPEVTQTPSHQVTQMGQEVILRCVPISNHLYFYWYRQILGQKVEFLVSFYNNEISEKSEIFDDQFSVERPDGSNFTLKIRSTKLEDSAMYFCASSGDSGRNTDTQYFGPGTRLTVL.

This clonotype was seen more than once but under ten times. V gene TRBV11-3 combines with J gene TRBJ2-1; TRBD1 matches 7 bases. The CDR3 is made up of 14 amino acids. Germline loops: CDR1 SGHNT, CDR2 YENEEA. V was clipped by 5 bases and J by 11 bases; unmatched bases: 12. CDR3 loop: CASSQPRDRQKQFF. CDR3 DNA: TGTGCCAGCAGCCAGCCTCGGGACAGACAAAAGCAGTTCTTC.

This clonotype came up many times. The chain joins TRBV7-2 to TRBJ2-1; D ambiguous. The length of the CDR3 is 13 residues. V gave up 3 bases and J gave up 5 bases, with 8 bases separating them. The V gene's germline CDR1 is SGHTA and CDR2 FQGNSA. The CDR3 is CASSFRFDNEQFF. In DNA form, the CDR3 reads TGTGCCAGCAGCTTCAGGTTTGACAATGAGCAGTTCTTC.

This clonotype turned up a few times. The rearrangement links TRBV7-6 to TRBJ1-3; a possible D gene is TRBD1 (5 bases). CDR3 length equals 18 residues. CDR1 and CDR2 from the germline V gene are SGHVS and FNYEAQ. Trimming pared 2 bases from V and 5 bases from J, leaving 22 bases between. CDR3 bases: TGTGCCAGCAGCTTAACACCGGGGACTGGGGCCGAAAGAAACACCATATATTTT. This gives the protein CASSLTPGTGAERNTIYF.

Only a few counts were recorded for this clonotype. The chain recombines TRBV28 with TRBJ2-3; no clear D. The V end lost 6 bases, the J end lost 4 bases, and 11 bases lay between the germline ends. Germline V gene data show CDR1 as MDHEN and CDR2 as SYDVKM. The CDR3 is 13 residues long. In DNA, the CDR3 is TGTGCCAGCAGCACCGGGCCCGCAGATACGCAGTATTTT. It yields the protein CASSTGPADTQYF.

This clonotype was observed many times. The V gene is TRBV2, the J gene TRBJ2-3, with 8 bases lining up with TRBD2. V gave up 9 bases and J gave up 2 bases; unmatched junction bases: 10. The CDR3 is made up of 15 amino acids. CDR1 is SNHLY, CDR2 FYNNEI, per germline. The CDR3 protein is CASQLLAADTDTQYF. In DNA form, the CDR3 reads TGTGCCAGTCAACTACTAGCGGCCGACACAGATACGCAGTATTTT. Full variable domain (outside the CDR3, taken from reference TRBV2 and TRBJ2-3): EPEVTQTPSHQVTQMGQEVILRCVPISNHLYFYWYRQILGQKVEFLVSFYNNEISEKSEIFDDQFSVERPDGSNFTLKIRSTKLEDSAMYFCASQLLAADTDTQYFGPGTRLTVL.

This clonotype has just a few counts. The rearrangement uses TRBV7-2 and TRBJ2-3, with 13 bases lining up with TRBD2. The CDR3 length is 16 residues. Trimming at V came to 3 bases and at J to 7 bases, leaving 7 bases not matched to a gene. CDR1 and CDR2 (germline): SGHTA, FQGNSA. CDR3 DNA: TGTGCCAGCAGCTTCACTAGCGGGAGGGGCGTGCATACGCAGTATTTT. Encoded protein: CASSFTSGRGVHTQYF.

This clonotype was recorded many times. V is TRBV27 and J is TRBJ1-5, with a possible D match to TRBD1 (5 bases). CDR3 length: 15 amino acids. V was shortened by 2 bases and J by 5 bases, with 13 bases between the two germline ends. CDR1 is MNHEY and CDR2 is SMNVEV in the germline V gene (reference sequence). As DNA, the CDR3 is TGTGCCAGCAGTTTAGACGGACAATACCATCAGCCCCAGCATTTT. As protein: CASSLDGQYHQPQHF.

The J gene is TRBJ2-7, the V gene TRBV18; D unclear. Looked up from germline, CDR1 is KGHSH and CDR2 is LQKENI. Between the trimmed V and J ends, which lost 3 bases and 6 bases, there was a span of 9 bases. The CDR3 spans 12 residues. CDR3 sequence: CASSPGSGEQYF. The CDR3 nucleotides read TGTGCCAGCTCACCGGGTTCGGGCGAGCAGTACTTC.

This chain joins TRBV2 and TRBJ2-2; D unresolved. Trimming removed 5 bases from V and 1 base from J, with 8 bases in between. This CDR3 has 14 amino acids. In germline, CDR1 is SNHLY, CDR2 FYNNEI. CDR3 DNA: TGTGCCAGCAGTCCTGACATGAACACCGGGGAGCTGTTTTTT. Amino acids: CASSPDMNTGELFF.

The sample holds a few counts of this clonotype. This rearrangement joins TRBV5-1 to TRBJ2-1, with 9 bases matching TRBD2. The V gene end was trimmed by 4 bases and the J gene end by 10 bases; junction bases not matched to a gene: 12. CDR3 size: 15 residues. Germline V gene data show CDR1 as SGHRS and CDR2 as YFSETQ. The CDR3 DNA is TGCGCCAGCAGCCTAGGTAGCGGGGGCAGCGGGGAGCAGTTCTTC. As protein: CASSLGSGGSGEQFF.

This clonotype was seen many times. The chain employs TRBV2 and TRBJ2-1, with a weak D call TRBD2 (5 bases). The CDR3 loop spans 15 amino acids. V lost 8 bases and J 3 bases, leaving 17 bases between the germline ends. From germline, CDR1 is SNHLY and CDR2 FYNNEI. CDR3: CASEGAGGRYNEQFF. CDR3 DNA: TGTGCCAGCGAGGGAGCTGGCGGGCGCTACAATGAGCAGTTCTTC.

The rearrangement links TRBV11-2 to TRBJ2-3; maybe TRBD2 (6 bases). This CDR3 is built from 14 residues. Germline V gene data show CDR1 as SGHAT and CDR2 as FQNNGV. The V end was cut by 6 bases, the J end by 6 bases, with 16 bases between. DNA for the CDR3: TGTGCCAGCAGTGCCCCCGGACTACCGGATACGCAGTATTTT. This encodes CASSAPGLPDTQYF.